This T cell receptor beta chain was found in a study of blood T cells in healthy people across ages. Together with a sample-barcoded 5' primer, a J-beta primer mix was included in a second PCR lasting roughly 6 to 12 cycles. Any given sample supplied a minimum of 2.5 million CDR3-containing paired-end reads. Via MiXCR, TCRdb re-called the 5' RACE reads, giving one row per CDR3 protein. The sample holds roughly 900,000 distinct CDR3 sequences, about 48% seen once. V was shortened by 0 bases and J by 0 bases, with 13 bases between the two germline ends. Germline V gene sequence: CDR1 SGDLS, CDR2 YYNGEE. CDR3 length: 16 amino acids. This clonotype came up once.

The specimen was blood. The chain recombines TRBV9 with TRBJ2-7, with a weak D call TRBD2 (6 bases). The sequence was obtained from a man between 25 and 39 years old in good health. CDR3 amino acids: CASSVGGAGSSYEQYF. The CDR3 bases are TGTGCCAGCAGCGTAGGCGGGGCAGGGTCCTCCTACGAGCAGTACTTC.